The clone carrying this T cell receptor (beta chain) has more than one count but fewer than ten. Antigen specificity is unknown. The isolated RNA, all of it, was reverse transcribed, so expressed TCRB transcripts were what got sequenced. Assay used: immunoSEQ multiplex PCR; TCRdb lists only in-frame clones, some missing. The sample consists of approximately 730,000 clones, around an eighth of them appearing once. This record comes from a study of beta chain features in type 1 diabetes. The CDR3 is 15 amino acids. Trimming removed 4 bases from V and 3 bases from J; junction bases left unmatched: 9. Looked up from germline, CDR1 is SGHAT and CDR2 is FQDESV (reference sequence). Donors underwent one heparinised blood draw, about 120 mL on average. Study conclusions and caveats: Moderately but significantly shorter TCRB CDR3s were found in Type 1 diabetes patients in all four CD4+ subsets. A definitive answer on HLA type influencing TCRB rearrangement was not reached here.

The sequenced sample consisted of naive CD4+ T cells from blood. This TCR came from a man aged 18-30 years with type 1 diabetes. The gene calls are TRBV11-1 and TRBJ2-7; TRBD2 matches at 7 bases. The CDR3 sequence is CASSSGASGNYEQYF. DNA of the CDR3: TGTGCCAGCAGCTCTGGGGCTAGCGGCAACTACGAGCAGTACTTC.